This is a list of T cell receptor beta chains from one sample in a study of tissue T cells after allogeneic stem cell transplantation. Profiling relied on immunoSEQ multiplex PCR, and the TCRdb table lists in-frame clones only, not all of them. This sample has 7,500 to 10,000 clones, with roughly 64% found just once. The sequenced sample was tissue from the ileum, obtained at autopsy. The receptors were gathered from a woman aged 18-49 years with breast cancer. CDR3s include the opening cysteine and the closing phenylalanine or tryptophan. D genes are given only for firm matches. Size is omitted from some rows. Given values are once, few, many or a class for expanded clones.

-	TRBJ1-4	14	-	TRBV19	TGTGCCAGTACCCCACAGGACTATAATGAAAAACTGTTTTTT	CASTPQDYNEKLFF
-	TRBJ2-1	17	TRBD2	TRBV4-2	TGTGCCAGCAGCCGCCCAGGGACTAGCGGGGGAATCAATGAGCAGTTCTTC	CASSRPGTSGGINEQFF
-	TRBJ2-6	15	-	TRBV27	TGTGCCAGCAGCTTCGACGGCTCTGGGGCCAACGTCCTGACTTTC	CASSFDGSGANVLTF
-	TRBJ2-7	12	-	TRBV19	TGTGCCAGTAGTATTTGGGCCAACGAGCAGTACTTC	CASSIWANEQYF
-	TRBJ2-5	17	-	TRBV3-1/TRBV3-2	TGTGCCAGCAGCCAAGAGGGGGGCTCTGTCCATCAAGAGACCCAGTACTTC	CASSQEGGSVHQETQYF
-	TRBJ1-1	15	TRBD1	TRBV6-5	TGTGCCAGCAGAAAAAACAGGGGAGCGGACACTGAAGCTTTCTTT	CASRKNRGADTEAFF
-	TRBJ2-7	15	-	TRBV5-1	TGCGCCAGCAGCAATACAGGGTTCCTGGCCTACGAGCAGTACTTC	CASSNTGFLAYEQYF
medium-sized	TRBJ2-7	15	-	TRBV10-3	TGTGCCATCAGTGAGTTCGACAGGAAGAAGTCCCCCCCGCACTTC	CAISEFDRKKSPPHF
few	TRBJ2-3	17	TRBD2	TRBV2	TGTGCCAGCAGTGCTCTGACTAGCGGGGGGGGCTCAGATACGCAGTATTTT	CASSALTSGGGSDTQYF
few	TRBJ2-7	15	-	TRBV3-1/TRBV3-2	TGTGCCAGCAGCCCCCACAGCGTCCTCACCTACGAGCAGTACTTC	CASSPHSVLTYEQYF